This is a list of T cell receptor beta chains from one sample in a study of T-cell memory formation after mild COVID-19. TCRdb re-called the 5' RACE reads with MiXCR, one entry per CDR3 protein. The sample shows some 450,000 distinct CDR3 sequences, 20% of them seen only once. Sequencing used PBMCs or a T cell subset sorted from them (not recorded which). The receptor source for this set is an adult woman who had mild COVID-19 (a few samples of this study predate the infection). Cell type and time point are not known. Each CDR3 is given with its conserved first and last residue. Fields, in order: V gene, J gene, CDR3 protein.

TRBV7-9	TRBJ2-1	CASSRQPEIGGSWEQFF
TRBV29-1	TRBJ1-1	CSVVNQGTEAFF
TRBV4-3	TRBJ2-7	CASSVGLAGTYEQYF
TRBV5-1	TRBJ2-7	CASGYTSLTYEQYF
TRBV5-1	TRBJ2-7	CASSLGGGVDEQYF
TRBV6-7	TRBJ2-5	CAGRQANQETQYF
TRBV3-1	TRBJ1-2	CASQGRNYGYTF
TRBV9	TRBJ2-5	CASSPHVAQETQYF
TRBV24-1	TRBJ2-5	CATGTSGERQETQYF
TRBV6-2/TRBV6-3	TRBJ2-1	CASKLRDYTNNEQFF
TRBV29-1	TRBJ2-3	CSVEGRTTSTDTQYF
TRBV3-1	TRBJ2-7	CASSRGHLRSEQYF
TRBV15	TRBJ2-5	CATSSPGNLQETQYF
TRBV12-3/TRBV12-4	TRBJ2-7	CASSLWGTGNYEQYF
TRBV25-1	TRBJ2-7	CASSVGTGGYEQYF
TRBV2	TRBJ2-3	CASSEAGPADTQYF
TRBV6-2/TRBV6-3	TRBJ2-7	CASSYPSIEQYF
TRBV5-8	TRBJ1-5	CASSSGASLPQHF
TRBV27	TRBJ2-5	CASSFLAGDETQYF
TRBV19	TRBJ2-7	CASGAGFSYEQYF
TRBV7-9	TRBJ2-4	CASSFGGTERYF
TRBV5-1	TRBJ1-3	CASSWDNSGNTIYF
TRBV9	TRBJ2-5	CASSVVEGVTQYF
TRBV9	TRBJ2-1	CASSPLSASSYNEQFF
TRBV30	TRBJ2-1	CAWSGGAPSSYNEQFF
TRBV24-1	TRBJ1-1	CATRGSHNTEAFF
TRBV12-3/TRBV12-4	TRBJ1-1	CASSLVRRDLWSTEAFF
TRBV24-1	TRBJ2-1	CATSDFPLPNEQFF
TRBV12-3/TRBV12-4	TRBJ1-2	CASSLVGTGSTF
TRBV3-1	TRBJ2-3	CASSLAGESDTQYF
TRBV6-5	TRBJ2-2	CASSYNMRVGNTGELFF
TRBV5-4	TRBJ1-2	CASSSPLAGTNYGYTF
TRBV7-2	TRBJ2-1	CASSLKAGANNEQFF
TRBV2	TRBJ2-1	CASSPGTSEYNEQFF
TRBV12-3/TRBV12-4	TRBJ1-3	CASSTQGNTIYF
TRBV7-3	TRBJ2-7	CASSLTRESGEQYF
TRBV19	TRBJ2-7	CASSVPLATLVEQYF